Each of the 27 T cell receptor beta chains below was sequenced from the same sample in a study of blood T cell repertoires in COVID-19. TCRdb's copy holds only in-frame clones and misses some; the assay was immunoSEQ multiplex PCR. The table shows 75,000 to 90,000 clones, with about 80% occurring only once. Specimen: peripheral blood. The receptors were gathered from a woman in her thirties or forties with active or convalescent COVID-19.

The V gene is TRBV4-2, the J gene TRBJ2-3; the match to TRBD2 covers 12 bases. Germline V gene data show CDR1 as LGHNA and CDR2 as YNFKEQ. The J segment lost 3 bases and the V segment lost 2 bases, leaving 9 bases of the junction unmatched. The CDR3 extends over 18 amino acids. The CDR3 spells CASSQSTSGSSRTDTQYF. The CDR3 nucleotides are TGTGCCAGCAGCCAATCGACTAGCGGGAGTAGTCGGACAGATACGCAGTATTTT.

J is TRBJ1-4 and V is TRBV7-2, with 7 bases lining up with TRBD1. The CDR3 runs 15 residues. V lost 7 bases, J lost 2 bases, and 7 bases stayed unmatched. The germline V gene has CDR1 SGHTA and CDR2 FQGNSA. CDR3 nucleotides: TGTGCCAGCATGAACAAGGGGGCCACTAATGAAAAACTGTTTTTT. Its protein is CASMNKGATNEKLFF.

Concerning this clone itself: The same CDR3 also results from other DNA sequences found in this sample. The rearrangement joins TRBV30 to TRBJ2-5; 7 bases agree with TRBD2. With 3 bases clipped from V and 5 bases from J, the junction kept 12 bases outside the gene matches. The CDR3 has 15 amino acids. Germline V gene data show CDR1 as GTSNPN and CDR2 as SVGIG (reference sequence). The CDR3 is CAWSDRDYLRETQYF. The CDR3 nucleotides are TGTGCCTGGAGCGACCGGGACTATCTACGGGAGACCCAGTACTTC.

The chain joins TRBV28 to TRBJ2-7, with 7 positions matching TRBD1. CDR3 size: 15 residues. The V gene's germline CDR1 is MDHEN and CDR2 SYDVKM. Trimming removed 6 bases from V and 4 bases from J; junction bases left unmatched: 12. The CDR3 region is CASRLSRAGGYEQYF. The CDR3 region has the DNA TGTGCCAGCAGACTCAGCCGGGCAGGGGGTTACGAGCAGTACTTC.

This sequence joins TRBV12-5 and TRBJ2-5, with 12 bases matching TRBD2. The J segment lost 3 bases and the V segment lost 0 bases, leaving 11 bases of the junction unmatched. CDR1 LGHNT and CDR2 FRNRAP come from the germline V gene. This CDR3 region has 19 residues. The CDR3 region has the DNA TGTGCTAGTGGTTTGGTTTCAACTCGACTAGCGGGAGAAGAAGAGACCCAGTACTTC. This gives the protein CASGLVSTRLAGEEETQYF.

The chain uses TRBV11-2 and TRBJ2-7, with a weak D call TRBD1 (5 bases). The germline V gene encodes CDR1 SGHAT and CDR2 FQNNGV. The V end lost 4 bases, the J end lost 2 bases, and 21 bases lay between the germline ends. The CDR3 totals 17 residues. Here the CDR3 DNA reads TGTGCCAGCAGCTACATAGACAGACCCCTTGGCACCTACGAGCAGTACTTC. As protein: CASSYIDRPLGTYEQYF.

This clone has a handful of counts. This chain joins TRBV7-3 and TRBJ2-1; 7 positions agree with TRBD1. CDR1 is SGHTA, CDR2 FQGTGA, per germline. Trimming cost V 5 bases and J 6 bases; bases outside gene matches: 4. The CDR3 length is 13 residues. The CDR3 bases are TGTGCCAGCAGCGAGGGGGCGGTCAATGAGCAGTTCTTC. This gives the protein CASSEGAVNEQFF. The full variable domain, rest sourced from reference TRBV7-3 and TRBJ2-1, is GAGVSQTPSNKVTEKGKYVELRCDPISGHTALYWYRQSLGQGPEFLIYFQGTGAADDSGLPNDRFFAVRPEGSVSTLKIQRTERGDSAVYLCASSEGAVNEQFFGPGTRLTVL.

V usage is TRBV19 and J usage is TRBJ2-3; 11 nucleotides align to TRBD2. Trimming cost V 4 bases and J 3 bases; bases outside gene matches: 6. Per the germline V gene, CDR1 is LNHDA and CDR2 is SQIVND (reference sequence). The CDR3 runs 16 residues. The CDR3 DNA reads TGTGCCAGTAGTACCCGACTAGCGGGACAAACAGATACGCAGTATTTT. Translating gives CASSTRLAGQTDTQYF.

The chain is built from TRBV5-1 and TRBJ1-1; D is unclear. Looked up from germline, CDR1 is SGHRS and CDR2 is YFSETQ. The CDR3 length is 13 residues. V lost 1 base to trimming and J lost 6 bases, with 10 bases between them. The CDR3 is CASSLSGMAEAFF. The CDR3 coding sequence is TGCGCCAGCAGCTTGTCCGGGATGGCTGAAGCTTTCTTT.

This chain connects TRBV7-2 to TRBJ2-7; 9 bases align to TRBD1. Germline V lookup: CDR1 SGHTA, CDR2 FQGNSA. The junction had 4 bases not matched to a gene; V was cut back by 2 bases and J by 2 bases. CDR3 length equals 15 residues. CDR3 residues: CASSLSDRGTYEQYF. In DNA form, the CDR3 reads TGTGCCAGCAGCTTATCGGACAGGGGAACCTACGAGCAGTACTTC. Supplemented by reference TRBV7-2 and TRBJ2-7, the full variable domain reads GAGVSQSPSNKVTEKGKDVELRCDPISGHTALYWYRQSLGQGLEFLIYFQGNSAPDKSGLPSDRFSAERTGGSVSTLTIQRTQQEDSAVYLCASSLSDRGTYEQYFGPGTRLTVT.

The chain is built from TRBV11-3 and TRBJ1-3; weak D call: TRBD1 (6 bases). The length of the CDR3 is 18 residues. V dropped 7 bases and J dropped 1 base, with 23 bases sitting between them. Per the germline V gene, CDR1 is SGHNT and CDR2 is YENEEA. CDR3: CASTKRAGETLSGNTIYF. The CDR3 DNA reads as TGTGCCAGCACCAAAAGAGCAGGGGAAACCCTATCTGGAAACACCATATATTTT.

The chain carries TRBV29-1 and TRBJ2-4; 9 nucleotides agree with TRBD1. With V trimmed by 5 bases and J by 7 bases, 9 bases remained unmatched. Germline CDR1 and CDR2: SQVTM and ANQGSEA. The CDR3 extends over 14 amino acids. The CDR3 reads CSVFTGGLGNIQYF. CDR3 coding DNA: TGCAGCGTTTTTACAGGGGGCTTGGGGAACATTCAGTACTTC.

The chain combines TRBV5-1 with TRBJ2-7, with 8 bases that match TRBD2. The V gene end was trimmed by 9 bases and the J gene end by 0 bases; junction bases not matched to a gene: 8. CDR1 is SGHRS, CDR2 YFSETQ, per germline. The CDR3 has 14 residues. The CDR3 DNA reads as TGCGCCATCTTAATAGCGGGAATCTCCTACGAGCAGTACTTC. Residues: CAILIAGISYEQYF.

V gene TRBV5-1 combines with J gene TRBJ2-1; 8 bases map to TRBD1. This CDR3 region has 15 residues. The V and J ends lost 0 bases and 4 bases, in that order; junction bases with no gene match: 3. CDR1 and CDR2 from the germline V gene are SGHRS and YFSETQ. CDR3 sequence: CASSLGQGKYNEQFF. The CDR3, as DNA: TGCGCCAGCAGCTTGGGACAGGGGAAGTACAATGAGCAGTTCTTC. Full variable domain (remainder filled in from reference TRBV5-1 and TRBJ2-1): KAGVTQTPRYLIKTRGQQVTLSCSPISGHRSVSWYQQTPGQGLQFLFEYFSETQRNKGNFPGRFSGRQFSNSRSEMNVSTLELGDSALYLCASSLGQGKYNEQFFGPGTRLTVL.

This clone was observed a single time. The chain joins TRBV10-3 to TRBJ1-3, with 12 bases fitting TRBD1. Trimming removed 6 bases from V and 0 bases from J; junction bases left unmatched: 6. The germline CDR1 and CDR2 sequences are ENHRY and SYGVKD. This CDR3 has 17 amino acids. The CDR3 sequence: CAIRGQGASSSGNTIYF. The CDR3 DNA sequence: TGTGCCATCAGGGGACAGGGGGCATCTTCCTCTGGAAACACCATATATTTT.

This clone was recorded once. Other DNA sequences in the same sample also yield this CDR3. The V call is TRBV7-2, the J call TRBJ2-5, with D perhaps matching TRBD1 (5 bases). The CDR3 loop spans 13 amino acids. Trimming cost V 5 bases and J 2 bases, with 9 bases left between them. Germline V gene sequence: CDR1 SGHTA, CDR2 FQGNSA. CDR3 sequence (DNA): TGTGCCAGCAGCCGAGACAGACAAGAGACCCAGTACTTC. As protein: CASSRDRQETQYF.

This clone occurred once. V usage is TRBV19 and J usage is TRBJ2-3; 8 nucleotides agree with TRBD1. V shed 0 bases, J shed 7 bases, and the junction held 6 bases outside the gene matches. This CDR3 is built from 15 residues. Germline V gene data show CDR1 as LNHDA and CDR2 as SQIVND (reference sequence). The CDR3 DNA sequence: TGTGCCAGTAGTATAGATGCGAGGACAGGGAATACGCAGTATTTT. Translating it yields CASSIDARTGNTQYF.

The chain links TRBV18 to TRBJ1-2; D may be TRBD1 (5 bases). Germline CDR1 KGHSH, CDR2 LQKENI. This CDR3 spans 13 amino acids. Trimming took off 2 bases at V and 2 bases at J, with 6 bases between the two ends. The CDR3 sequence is CASSPGHNYGYTF. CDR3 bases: TGTGCCAGCTCACCAGGACACAACTATGGCTACACCTTC.

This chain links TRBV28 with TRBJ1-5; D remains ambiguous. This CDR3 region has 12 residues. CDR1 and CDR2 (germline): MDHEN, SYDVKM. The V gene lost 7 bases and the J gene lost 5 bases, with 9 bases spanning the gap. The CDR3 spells CASKSGDQPQHF. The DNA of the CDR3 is TGTGCCAGCAAATCGGGAGATCAGCCCCAGCATTTT.

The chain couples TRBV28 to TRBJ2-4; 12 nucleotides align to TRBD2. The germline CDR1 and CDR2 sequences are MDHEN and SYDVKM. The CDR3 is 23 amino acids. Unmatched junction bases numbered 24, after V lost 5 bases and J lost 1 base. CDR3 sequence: CASSPNRGSSGRGLSSAKNIQYF. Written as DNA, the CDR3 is TGTGCCAGCAGTCCTAACAGGGGCTCTAGCGGGAGGGGCCTCTCTTCGGCCAAAAACATTCAGTACTTC.

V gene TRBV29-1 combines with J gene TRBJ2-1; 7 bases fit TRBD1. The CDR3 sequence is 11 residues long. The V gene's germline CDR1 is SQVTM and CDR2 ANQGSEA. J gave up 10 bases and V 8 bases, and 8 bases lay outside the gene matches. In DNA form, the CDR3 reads TGCAGCACCAAGGGGGCGCGGGAGCAGTTCTTC. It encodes CSTKGAREQFF.

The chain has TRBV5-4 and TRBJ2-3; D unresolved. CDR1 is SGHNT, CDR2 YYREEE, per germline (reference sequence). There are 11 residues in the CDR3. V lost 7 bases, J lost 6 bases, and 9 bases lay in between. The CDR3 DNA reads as TGTGCCAGCCGCGCCGGGGATACGCAGTATTTT. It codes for CASRAGDTQYF.

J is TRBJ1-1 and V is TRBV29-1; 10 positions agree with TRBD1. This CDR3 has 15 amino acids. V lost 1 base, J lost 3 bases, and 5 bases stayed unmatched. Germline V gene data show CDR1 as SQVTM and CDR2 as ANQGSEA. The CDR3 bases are TGCAGCGTTGAAGGGACAGGGGGTGGGGACACTGAAGCTTTCTTT. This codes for CSVEGTGGGDTEAFF.

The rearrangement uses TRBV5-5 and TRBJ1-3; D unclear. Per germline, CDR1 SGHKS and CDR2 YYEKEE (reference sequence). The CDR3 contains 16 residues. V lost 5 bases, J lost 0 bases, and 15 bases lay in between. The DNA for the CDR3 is TGTGCCAGCAGATCGCAGGATTCTTTCTCTGGAAACACCATATATTTT. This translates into CASRSQDSFSGNTIYF.

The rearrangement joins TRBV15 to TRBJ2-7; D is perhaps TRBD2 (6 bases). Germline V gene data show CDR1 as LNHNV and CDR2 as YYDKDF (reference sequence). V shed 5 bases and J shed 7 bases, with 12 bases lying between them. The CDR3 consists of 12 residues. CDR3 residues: CATSQGGWEQYF. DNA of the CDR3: TGTGCCACCAGCCAGGGAGGTTGGGAGCAGTACTTC.

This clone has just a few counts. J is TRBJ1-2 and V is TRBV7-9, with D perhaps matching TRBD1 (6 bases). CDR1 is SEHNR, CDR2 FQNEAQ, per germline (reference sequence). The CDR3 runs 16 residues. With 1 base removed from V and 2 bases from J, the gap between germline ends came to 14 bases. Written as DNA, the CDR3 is TGTGCCAGCAGCTTAGGAGGGGGGGTGCCCAACTATGGCTACACCTTC. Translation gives CASSLGGGVPNYGYTF. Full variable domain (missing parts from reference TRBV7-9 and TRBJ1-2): DTGVSQNPRHKITKRGQNVTFRCDPISEHNRLYWYRQTLGQGPEFLTYFQNEAQLEKSRLLSDRFSAERPKGSFSTLEIQRTEQGDSAMYLCASSLGGGVPNYGYTFGSGTRLTVV.

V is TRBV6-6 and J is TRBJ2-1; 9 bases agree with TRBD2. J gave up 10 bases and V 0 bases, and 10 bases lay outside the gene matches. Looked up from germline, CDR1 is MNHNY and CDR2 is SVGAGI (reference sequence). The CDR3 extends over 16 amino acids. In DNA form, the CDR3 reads TGTGCCAGCAGTTACTCGGTAGCGGGAGACGGGGGAGAGCAGTTCTTC. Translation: CASSYSVAGDGGEQFF.